This TCR beta chain was captured in a study of brain T cells in children with intractable seizures. Time point indicated: blood from clinic visit 5 months post-surgery; TSC patient then seizure free. The sequenced cases were selected for having the highest brain T cell transcript signatures. Measured with immunoSEQ multiplex PCR; TCRdb has only the in-frame clones, and not every one. Of about 320,000 clones in the sample, over 90% were seen once. Germline trimming cut 1 base from V and 2 bases from J; bases unmatched to any gene: 1. Germline V gives CDR1 LGHNA, CDR2 YNFKEQ. This CDR3 contains 15 residues.

The sequence derives from a boy under two years old with tuberous sclerosis and intractable seizures. This chain connects TRBV4-2 to TRBJ2-5; TRBD2 agrees at 10 bases. Source: peripheral blood, taken roughly 5 months after surgery. CDR3 sequence reads: CASSQAAGGQETQYF. For the CDR3, the DNA is TGTGCCAGCAGCCAAGCAGCGGGGGGGCAAGAGACCCAGTACTTC.